Sequencing of this T cell receptor (beta chain) was carried out in a study of T cells in women clearing cervical HPV infection. Across the whole study: Cases were women with histologically confirmed HPV16-related CIN3 or worse, including 2 invasive cancers.

Study observations and caveats: T-cell numbers per sample were unknown and may explain richness differences.

Genomic DNA, averaging around 1,200 ng per sample, yielded TCR beta CDR3 via immunoSEQ. Method: immunoSEQ multiplex PCR; TCRdb's copy keeps in-frame clones and lacks some. The sample table sets out tens of thousands of clones. V dropped 2 bases and J dropped 4 bases, with 8 bases sitting between them. Germline assignment: CDR1 SGHVS and CDR2 FNYEAQ. This CDR3 is 14 amino acids long. A word on this clone: Its antigen is unknown. The CDR3 end is not reached by the read, which stops 3 residues before it; the germline J gene fills it in.

The TCR sequence derives from a woman aged 18 to 75 with a cervical HPV16 infection that either progressed to CIN3+ or cleared (not recorded which). This rearrangement joins TRBV7-6 to TRBJ2-2; unclear D gene. Material: blood buffy coat. CDR3 region: CASSLTVPTGELFF. Partial CDR3 DNA: TGTGCCAGCAGCTTAACAGTTCCCACCGGGGAG. Supplemented by reference TRBV7-6 and TRBJ2-2, the full variable domain reads GAGVSQSPRYKVTKRGQDVALRCDPISGHVSLYWYRQALGQGPEFLTYFNYEAQQDKSGLPNDRFSAERPEGSISTLTIQRTEQRDSAMYRCASSLTVPTGELFFGEGSRLTVL.